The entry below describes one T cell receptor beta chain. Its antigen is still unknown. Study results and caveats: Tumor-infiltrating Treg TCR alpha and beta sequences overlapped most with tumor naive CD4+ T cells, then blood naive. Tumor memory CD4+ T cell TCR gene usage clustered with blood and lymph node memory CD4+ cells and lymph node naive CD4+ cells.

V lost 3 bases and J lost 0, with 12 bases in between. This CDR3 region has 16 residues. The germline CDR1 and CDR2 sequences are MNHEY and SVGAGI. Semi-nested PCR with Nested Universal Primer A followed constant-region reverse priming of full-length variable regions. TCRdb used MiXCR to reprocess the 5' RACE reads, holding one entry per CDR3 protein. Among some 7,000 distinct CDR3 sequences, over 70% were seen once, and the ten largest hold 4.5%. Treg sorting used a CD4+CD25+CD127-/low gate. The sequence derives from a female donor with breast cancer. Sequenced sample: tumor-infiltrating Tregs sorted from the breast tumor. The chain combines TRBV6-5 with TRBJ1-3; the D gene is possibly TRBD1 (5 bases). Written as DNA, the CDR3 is TGTGCCAGCAGTTATAACAGGCCGAGCTCTGGAAACACCATATATTTT. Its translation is CASSYNRPSSGNTIYF.